This TCR beta chain was sequenced for a study of cytomegalovirus exposure and HLA in healthy donors. Study details: Previous work identified 117 million unique TCR beta sequences from around 200 million T cells.

PCR employed 60 Vbeta and 13 Jbeta primers. Only in-frame clones appear in the TCRdb table, and some are missing; sequencing was by immunoSEQ multiplex PCR. This sample carries fewer than 50,000 clones, with roughly 7.3% going to the ten biggest clones. The CDR3 is made up of 15 amino acids. Germline V lookup: CDR1 MGHDK, CDR2 SYGVNS. Trimming at V came to 3 bases and at J to 2 bases, leaving 4 bases not matched to a gene. The rearrangement joins TRBV25-1 to TRBJ1-3, with 7 bases matching TRBD1. Sequencing input: PBMCs. The sequence was collected from a male donor in good health and CMV-seronegative. CDR3 nucleotide sequence: TGTGCCAGCAGTGATCCGACAGGGACTGGAAACACCATATATTTT. It is translated as CASSDPTGTGNTIYF.